These 6 T cell receptor beta chains were all obtained from the same sample, sequenced in a study of T cell repertoires in cytomegalovirus infection. TCRdb redid the calling of the reads with MiXCR, one entry per CDR3 protein. The sample shows fewer than 650,000 distinct CDR3 sequences, 40% of them seen only once. Their antigens remain unidentified. The source was cultured PBMCs, collected from culture after CMV antigen stimulation. Receptors were obtained from a human donor in good health (CMV status not recorded). Some clones in this sample may be carry-over from other donors' samples.

The V and J genes are TRBV7-9 and TRBJ2-2; TRBD1 aligns across 12 bases. There are 15 residues in the CDR3. Trimming took 5 bases from V and 5 from J; bases not matched to a gene: 3. Germline loops: CDR1 SEHNR, CDR2 FQNEAQ (reference sequence). The DNA of the CDR3 is TGTGCCAGCAGCGGGGACAGGGGGCAGACCGGGGAGCTGTTTTTT. Translated, it gives CASSGDRGQTGELFF. Drawing the rest from reference TRBV7-9 and TRBJ2-2, the complete variable domain is DTGVSQNPRHKITKRGQNVTFRCDPISEHNRLYWYRQTLGQGPEFLTYFQNEAQLEKSRLLSDRFSAERPKGSFSTLEIQRTEQGDSAMYLCASSGDRGQTGELFFGEGSRLTVL.

Only a few counts were recorded for this clonotype. The genes are TRBV12-3 or TRBV12-4 and TRBJ1-5, with a weak D call TRBD1 (5 bases). The CDR3 runs to 16 residues. Trimming took off 1 base at V and 6 bases at J, with 16 bases between the two ends. The DNA for the CDR3 is TGTGCCAGCAGTTTAGGGGCCTCTGGGGCGGGTCAGCCCCAGCATTTT. Its translation is CASSLGASGAGQPQHF.

This clonotype was detected only once. The chain employs TRBV20-1 and TRBJ1-3; D is unresolved. V lost 6 bases, J lost 4 bases, and 13 bases lay in between. This CDR3 contains 13 residues. Germline CDR1 reads DFQATT; CDR2 reads SNEGSKA (reference sequence). The CDR3 nucleotides are TGCAGTGCCCCCCCCCAGGCAGGAAACACCATATATTTT. Residues: CSAPPQAGNTIYF.

J is TRBJ2-1 and V is TRBV7-6, with 11 nucleotides matching TRBD2. The CDR3 is 16 residues long. J was trimmed by 4 bases and V by 0 bases; bases with no gene match: 2. The V gene's germline CDR1 is SGHVS and CDR2 FNYEAQ. CDR3 sequence (DNA): TGTGCCAGCAGCTTAGCGGGACTAGCGGAGTACAATGAGCAGTTCTTC. Translating it yields CASSLAGLAEYNEQFF.

This chain links TRBV20-1 with TRBJ2-1; TRBD2 matches at 10 bases. V was clipped by 1 base and J by 4 bases; unmatched bases: 7. Germline CDR1 and CDR2: DFQATT and SNEGSKA (reference sequence). The CDR3 runs to 16 residues. The CDR3 spells CSARALLAGLYNEQFF. The CDR3, as DNA: TGCAGTGCTAGAGCCTTACTAGCGGGACTTTACAATGAGCAGTTCTTC.

The chain has TRBV27 and TRBJ1-2; D remains unclear. The CDR3 is 13 residues long. The V end was cut by 3 bases, the J end by 7 bases, with 12 bases between. Germline values: CDR1 MNHEY, CDR2 SMNVEV (reference sequence). The CDR3 DNA is TGTGCCAGCAGTTTTAGGGAGTTCGGTGGCTACACCTTC. It codes for CASSFREFGGYTF.